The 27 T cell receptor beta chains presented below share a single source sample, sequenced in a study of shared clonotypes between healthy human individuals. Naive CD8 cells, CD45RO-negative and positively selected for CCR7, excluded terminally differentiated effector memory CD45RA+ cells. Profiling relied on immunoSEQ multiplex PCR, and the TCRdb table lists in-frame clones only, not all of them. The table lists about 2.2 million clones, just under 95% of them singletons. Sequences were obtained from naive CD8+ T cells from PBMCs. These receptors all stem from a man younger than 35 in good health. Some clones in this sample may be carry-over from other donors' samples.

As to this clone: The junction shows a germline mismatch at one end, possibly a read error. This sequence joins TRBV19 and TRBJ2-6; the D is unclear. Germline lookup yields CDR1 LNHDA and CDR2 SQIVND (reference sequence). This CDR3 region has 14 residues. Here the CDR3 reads CASSIASTATVLTF. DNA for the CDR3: TGTGCCAGTAGTATCGCTTCGACCGCCACCGTCCTGACTTTC.

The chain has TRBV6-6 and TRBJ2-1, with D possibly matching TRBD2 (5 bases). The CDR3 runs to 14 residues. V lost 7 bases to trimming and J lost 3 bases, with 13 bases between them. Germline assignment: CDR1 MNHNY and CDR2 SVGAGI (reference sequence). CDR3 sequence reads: CASTHLAGYNEQFF. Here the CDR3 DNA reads TGTGCCAGCACCCATTTGGCGGGCTACAATGAGCAGTTCTTC.

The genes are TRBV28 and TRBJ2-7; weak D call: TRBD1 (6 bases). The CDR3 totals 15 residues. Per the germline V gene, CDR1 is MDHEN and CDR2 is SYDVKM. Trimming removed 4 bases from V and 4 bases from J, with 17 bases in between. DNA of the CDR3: TGTGCCAGCAGTTCGGGACACCGGAGACTTTACGAGCAGTACTTC. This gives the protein CASSSGHRRLYEQYF.

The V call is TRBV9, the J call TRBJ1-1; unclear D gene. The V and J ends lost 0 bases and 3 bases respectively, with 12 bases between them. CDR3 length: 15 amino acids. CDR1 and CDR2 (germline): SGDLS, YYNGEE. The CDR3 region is CASSVAGNGYTEAFF. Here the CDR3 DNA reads TGTGCCAGCAGCGTAGCTGGAAACGGGTACACTGAAGCTTTCTTT.

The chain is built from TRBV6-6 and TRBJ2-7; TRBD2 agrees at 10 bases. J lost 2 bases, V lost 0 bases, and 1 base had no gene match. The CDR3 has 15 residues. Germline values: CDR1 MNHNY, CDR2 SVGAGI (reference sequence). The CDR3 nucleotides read TGTGCCAGCAGTTACTCCCTAGCGGGAGCCTACGAGCAGTACTTC. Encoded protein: CASSYSLAGAYEQYF.

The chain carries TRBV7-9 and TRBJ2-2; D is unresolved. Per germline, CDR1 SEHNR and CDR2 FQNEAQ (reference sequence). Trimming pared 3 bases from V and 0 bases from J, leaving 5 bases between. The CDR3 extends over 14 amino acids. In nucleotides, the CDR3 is TGTGCCAGCAGCTTTGGCTCGAACACCGGGGAGCTGTTTTTT. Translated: CASSFGSNTGELFF.

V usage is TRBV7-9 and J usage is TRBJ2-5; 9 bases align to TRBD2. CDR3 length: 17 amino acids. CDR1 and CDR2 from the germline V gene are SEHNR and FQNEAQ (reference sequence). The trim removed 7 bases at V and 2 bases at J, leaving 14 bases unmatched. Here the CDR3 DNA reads TGTGCCAGCACCTTCCCTGAGAGGACTAGCGCACAAGAGACCCAGTACTTC. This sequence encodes CASTFPERTSAQETQYF.

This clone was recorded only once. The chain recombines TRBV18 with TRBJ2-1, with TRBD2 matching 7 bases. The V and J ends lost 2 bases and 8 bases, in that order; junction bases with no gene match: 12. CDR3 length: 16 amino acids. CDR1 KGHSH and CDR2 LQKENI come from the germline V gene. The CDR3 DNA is TGTGCCAGCTCACCAAGGGAGGGTCAGTACTCCGATGAGCAGTTCTTC. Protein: CASSPREGQYSDEQFF. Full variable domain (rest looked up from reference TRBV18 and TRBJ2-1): NAGVMQNPRHLVRRRGQEARLRCSPMKGHSHVYWYRQLPEEGLKFMVYLQKENIIDESGMPKERFSAEFPKEGPSILRIQQVVRGDSAAYFCASSPREGQYSDEQFFGPGTRLTVL.

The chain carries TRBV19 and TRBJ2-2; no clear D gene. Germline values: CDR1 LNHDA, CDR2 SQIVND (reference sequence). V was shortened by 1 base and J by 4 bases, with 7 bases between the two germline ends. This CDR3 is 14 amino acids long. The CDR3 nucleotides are TGTGCCAGTAGTATAGGGGCCGCCACCGGGGAGCTGTTTTTT. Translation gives CASSIGAATGELFF.

The CDR3 protein is CASSLVTGGPWEQYF. The CDR3 DNA follows: TGTGCCAGCAGTTTAGTAACGGGAGGGCCTTGGGAGCAGTACTTC. V usage is TRBV27 and J usage is TRBJ2-7; 8 positions match TRBD2. CDR1 MNHEY and CDR2 SMNVEV come from the germline V gene (reference sequence). V lost 2 bases and J lost 7; bases outside the gene matches: 10. This CDR3 has 15 residues.

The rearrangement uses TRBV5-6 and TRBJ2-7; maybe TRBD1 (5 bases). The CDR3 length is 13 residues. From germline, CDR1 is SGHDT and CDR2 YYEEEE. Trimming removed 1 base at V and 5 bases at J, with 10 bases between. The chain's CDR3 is CASSLSDSNEQYF. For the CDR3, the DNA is TGTGCCAGCAGCTTGTCCGACAGTAACGAGCAGTACTTC.

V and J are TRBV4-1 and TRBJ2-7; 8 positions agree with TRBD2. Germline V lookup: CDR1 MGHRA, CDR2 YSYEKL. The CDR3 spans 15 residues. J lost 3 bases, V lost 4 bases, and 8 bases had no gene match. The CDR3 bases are TGCGCCAGCAGCCCTGCGAGCGGGAGACTCTACGAGCAGTACTTC. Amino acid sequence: CASSPASGRLYEQYF.

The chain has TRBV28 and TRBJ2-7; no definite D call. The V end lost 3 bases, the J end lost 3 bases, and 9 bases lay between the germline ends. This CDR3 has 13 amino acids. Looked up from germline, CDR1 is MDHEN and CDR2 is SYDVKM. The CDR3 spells CASSFLKGYEQYF. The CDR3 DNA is TGTGCCAGCAGTTTTCTTAAGGGCTACGAGCAGTACTTC.

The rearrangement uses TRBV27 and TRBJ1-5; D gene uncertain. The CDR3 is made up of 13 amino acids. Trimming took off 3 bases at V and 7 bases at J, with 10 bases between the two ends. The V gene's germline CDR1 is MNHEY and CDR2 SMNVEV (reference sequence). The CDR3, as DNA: TGTGCCAGCAGTTTCGGGCAGTGGCAGCCCCAGCATTTT. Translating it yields CASSFGQWQPQHF.

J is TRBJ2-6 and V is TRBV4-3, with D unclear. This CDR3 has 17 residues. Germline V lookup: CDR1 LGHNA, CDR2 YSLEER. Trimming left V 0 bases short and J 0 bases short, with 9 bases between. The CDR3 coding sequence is TGCGCCAGCAGCCAAGAGGTCGCTAGCTCTGGGGCCAACGTCCTGACTTTC. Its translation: CASSQEVASSGANVLTF.

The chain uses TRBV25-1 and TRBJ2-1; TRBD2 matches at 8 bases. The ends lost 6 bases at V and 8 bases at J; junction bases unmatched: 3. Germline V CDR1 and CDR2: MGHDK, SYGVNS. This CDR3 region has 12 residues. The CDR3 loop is CASRPSGYEQFF. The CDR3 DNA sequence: TGTGCCAGCAGACCTAGCGGGTATGAGCAGTTCTTC.

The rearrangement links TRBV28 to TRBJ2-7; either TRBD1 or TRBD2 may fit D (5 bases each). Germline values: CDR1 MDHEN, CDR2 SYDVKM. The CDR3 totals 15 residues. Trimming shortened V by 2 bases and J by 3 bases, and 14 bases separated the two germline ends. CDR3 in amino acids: CASSLGAGGGYEQYF. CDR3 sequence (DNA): TGTGCCAGCAGTTTAGGGGCGGGTGGGGGCTACGAGCAGTACTTC.

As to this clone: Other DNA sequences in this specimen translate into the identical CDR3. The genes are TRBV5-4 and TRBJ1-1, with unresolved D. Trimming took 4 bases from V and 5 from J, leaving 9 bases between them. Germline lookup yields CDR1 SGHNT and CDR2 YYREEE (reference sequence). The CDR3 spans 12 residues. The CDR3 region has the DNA TGTGCCAGCAGCCCCGGTGGGACTGAAGCTTTCTTT. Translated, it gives CASSPGGTEAFF.

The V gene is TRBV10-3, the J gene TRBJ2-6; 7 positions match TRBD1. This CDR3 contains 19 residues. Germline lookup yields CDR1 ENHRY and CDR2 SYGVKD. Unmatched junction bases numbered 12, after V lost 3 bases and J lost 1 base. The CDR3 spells CAISDPTGMGISGANVLTF. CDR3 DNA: TGTGCCATCAGTGACCCGACAGGGATGGGCATTTCTGGGGCCAACGTCCTGACTTTC.

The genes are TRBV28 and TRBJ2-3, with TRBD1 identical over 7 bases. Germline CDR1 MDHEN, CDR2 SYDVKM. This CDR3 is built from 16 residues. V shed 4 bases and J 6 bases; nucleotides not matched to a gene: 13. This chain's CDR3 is CASSSTGHKFGDTQYF. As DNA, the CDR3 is TGTGCCAGCAGTTCGACAGGGCATAAGTTTGGGGATACGCAGTATTTT.

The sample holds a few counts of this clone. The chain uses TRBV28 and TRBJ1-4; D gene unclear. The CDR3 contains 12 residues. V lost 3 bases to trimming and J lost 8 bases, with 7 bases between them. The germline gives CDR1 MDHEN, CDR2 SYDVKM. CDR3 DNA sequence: TGTGCCAGCAGTTTTGATACGGAAAAACTGTTTTTT. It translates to CASSFDTEKLFF.

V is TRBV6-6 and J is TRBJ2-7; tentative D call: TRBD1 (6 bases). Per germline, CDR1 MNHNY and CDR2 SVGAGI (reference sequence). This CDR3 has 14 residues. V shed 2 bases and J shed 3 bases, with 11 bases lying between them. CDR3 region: CASSYLQGLYEQYF. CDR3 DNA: TGTGCCAGCAGTTACCTCCAGGGGCTCTACGAGCAGTACTTC.

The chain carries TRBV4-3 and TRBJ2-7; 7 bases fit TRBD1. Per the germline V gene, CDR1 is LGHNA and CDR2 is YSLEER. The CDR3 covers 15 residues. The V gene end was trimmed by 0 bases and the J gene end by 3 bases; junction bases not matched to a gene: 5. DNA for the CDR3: TGCGCCAGCAGCCAAGAGGGACAGATACACTACGAGCAGTACTTC. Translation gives CASSQEGQIHYEQYF.

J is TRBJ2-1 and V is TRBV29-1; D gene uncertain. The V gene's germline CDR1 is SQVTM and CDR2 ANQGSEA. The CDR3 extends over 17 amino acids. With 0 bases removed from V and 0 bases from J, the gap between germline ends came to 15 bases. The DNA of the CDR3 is TGCAGCGTTGAAGATCGGAATAGCCAAACCTCCTACAATGAGCAGTTCTTC. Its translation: CSVEDRNSQTSYNEQFF.

The CDR3 loop is CASSPETAGGEAYEQYF. CDR3 DNA: TGCGCCAGCAGCCCCGAGACCGCCGGGGGAGAAGCCTACGAGCAGTACTTC. This rearrangement joins TRBV4-3 to TRBJ2-7; D is possibly TRBD2 (6 bases). Looked up from germline, CDR1 is LGHNA and CDR2 is YSLEER. This CDR3 has 17 amino acids. V was cut by 4 bases and J by 2 bases, with 21 bases left in between.

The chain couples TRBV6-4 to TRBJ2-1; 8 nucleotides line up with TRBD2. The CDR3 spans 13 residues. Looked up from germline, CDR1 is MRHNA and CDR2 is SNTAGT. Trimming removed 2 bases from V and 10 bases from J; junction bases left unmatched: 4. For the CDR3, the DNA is TGTGCCAGCAGTGACCGAGCGGGAGCGGAGCAGTTCTTC. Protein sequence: CASSDRAGAEQFF.

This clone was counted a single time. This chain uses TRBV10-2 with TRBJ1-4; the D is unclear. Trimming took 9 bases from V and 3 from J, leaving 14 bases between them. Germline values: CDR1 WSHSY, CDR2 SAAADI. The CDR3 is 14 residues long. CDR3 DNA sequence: TGCGCCAGTCAGTCCGGAACTTCTAATGAAAAACTGTTTTTT. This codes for CASQSGTSNEKLFF.